Below, 29 T cell receptor beta chains from the same sample are listed, as sequenced in a study of T cell repertoires in breast cancer. Blocking oligonucleotides added to a second nested PCR suppressed unpaired genes. TCRdb reprocessed the emulsion pairing reads via MiXCR and lists one record per CDR3 protein. The table has about 40,000 distinct CDR3 sequences, roughly 44% seen once. An expanded emulsion RT-PCR with primers for all TCR V genes paired CD8+ T cell chains. The sample consisted of CD8+ T cells. The source of these receptors is a pool of human donors with breast cancer or a healthy control (not recorded which).

At least ten counts were recorded for this clonotype. The gene calls are TRBV7-2 and TRBJ2-1, with a tentative D call TRBD2 (5 bases). The CDR3 spans 13 residues. Germline V gene lookup returns CDR1 SGHTA and CDR2 FQGNSA. V shed 4 bases and J shed 4 bases, with 8 bases lying between them. The CDR3 DNA sequence: TGTGCCAGCAGCTCCGGACTTTACAATGAGCAGTTCTTC. Amino acid sequence: CASSSGLYNEQFF.

V usage is TRBV2 and J usage is TRBJ1-1, with TRBD1 identical over 7 bases. V gave up 5 bases and J gave up 1 base; unmatched junction bases: 10. The CDR3 loop spans 16 amino acids. Germline CDR1 reads SNHLY; CDR2 reads FYNNEI. CDR3 nucleotides: TGTGCCAGCAGTACCCTTAGGACAGGCCAGAACACTGAAGCTTTCTTT. As protein: CASSTLRTGQNTEAFF.

CDR3 sequence: CSARQPRLSGLTDTQYF. In DNA, the CDR3 is TGCAGTGCTAGACAACCCCGACTAAGCGGCCTCACAGATACGCAGTATTTT. The chain couples TRBV20-1 to TRBJ2-3; a weak D match, TRBD2 (5 bases). The CDR3 has 17 amino acids. Germline V CDR1 and CDR2: DFQATT, SNEGSKA (reference sequence). Trimming left V 2 bases short and J 2 bases short, with 20 bases between.

Regarding this clonotype: A clone one base away is much larger, so this may be a read error. The V gene is TRBV20-1, the J gene TRBJ1-5; D not certain. Trimming cost V 4 bases and J 3 bases, with 7 bases left between them. Per germline, CDR1 DFQATT and CDR2 SNEGSKA (reference sequence). The CDR3 covers 12 residues. The CDR3 region is CSAKKTNQPQHF. As DNA, the CDR3 is TGCAGTGCTAAGAAGACCAATCAGCCCCAGCATTTT.

This clonotype was recorded a few times. The chain uses TRBV5-1 and TRBJ2-3; 8 bases map to TRBD2. Trimming at V came to 4 bases and at J to 2 bases, leaving 6 bases not matched to a gene. Germline V gene lookup returns CDR1 SGHRS and CDR2 YFSETQ. This CDR3 comprises 15 residues. CDR3 in amino acids: CASSLQRGTTDTQYF. Here the CDR3 DNA reads TGCGCCAGCAGCCTCCAGCGGGGGACCACAGATACGCAGTATTTT. The full variable domain, in which reference TRBV5-1 and TRBJ2-3 provide the parts outside the CDR3, is KAGVTQTPRYLIKTRGQQVTLSCSPISGHRSVSWYQQTPGQGLQFLFEYFSETQRNKGNFPGRFSGRQFSNSRSEMNVSTLELGDSALYLCASSLQRGTTDTQYFGPGTRLTVL.

This clonotype was seen only a few times. This rearrangement joins TRBV4-2 to TRBJ1-1; 7 bases match TRBD1. Germline CDR1 LGHNA, CDR2 YNFKEQ. V dropped 3 bases and J dropped 3; count of bases not matched to a gene: 13. The CDR3 sequence is 17 residues long. DNA of the CDR3: TGTGCCAGCAGCCAGACAGGGATCGATAGTCTCGACACTGAAGCTTTCTTT. The encoded protein is CASSQTGIDSLDTEAFF.

The rearrangement joins TRBV14 to TRBJ2-1, with TRBD2 identical over 12 bases. From germline, CDR1 is SGHDN and CDR2 FVKESK. The V segment lost 4 bases and the J segment 10 bases; nucleotides outside the gene matches: 11. The CDR3 loop spans 16 amino acids. The CDR3 DNA is TGTGCCAGCAGCCGAAGACTAGCGGGGGCCCTCGAGGAGCAGTTCTTC. Translating gives CASSRRLAGALEEQFF.

The gene calls are TRBV10-2 and TRBJ1-1; the D gene is possibly TRBD1 (6 bases). This CDR3 contains 14 residues. V was clipped by 4 bases and J by 3 bases, with 12 bases between them. The germline gives CDR1 WSHSY, CDR2 SAAADI. DNA of the CDR3: TGCGCCAGCAGTGCCACAGGACAGTACACTGAAGCTTTCTTT. Residues: CASSATGQYTEAFF.

The chain joins TRBV10-1 to TRBJ2-7, with D tentatively TRBD2 (6 bases). This CDR3 is built from 14 residues. V lost 3 bases and J lost 2, with 11 bases in between. Germline CDR1 is WNHNN and CDR2 is SYGVQD (reference sequence). CDR3 nucleotides: TGCGCCAGCAGTGAAGAGGGGAGGACCTACGAGCAGTACTTC. Translation: CASSEEGRTYEQYF.

This clonotype was seen a handful of times. The chain links TRBV7-2 to TRBJ1-1, with TRBD1 identical over 7 bases. Germline loops: CDR1 SGHTA, CDR2 FQGNSA. The CDR3 is 15 amino acids. J lost 2 bases, V lost 5 bases, and 8 bases had no gene match. The CDR3 is CASSPRTGQNTEAFF. CDR3 DNA sequence: TGTGCCAGCAGCCCCAGGACAGGACAAAACACTGAAGCTTTCTTT.

The chain employs TRBV7-2 and TRBJ1-1, with D uncertain. V was trimmed by 4 bases and J by 4 bases, leaving 16 bases between them. The CDR3 sequence is 15 residues long. CDR1 and CDR2 (germline): SGHTA, FQGNSA. The CDR3 spells CASSSREPPGTEAFF. CDR3 sequence (DNA): TGTGCCAGCAGCTCCCGGGAGCCGCCCGGCACTGAAGCTTTCTTT.

The chain joins TRBV19 to TRBJ2-5, with 12 nucleotides matching TRBD2. The junction had 3 bases not matched to a gene; V was cut back by 4 bases and J by 0 bases. The CDR3 contains 16 residues. CDR1 LNHDA and CDR2 SQIVND come from the germline V gene (reference sequence). CDR3 region: CASSTWTSGDQETQYF. CDR3 in DNA: TGTGCCAGTAGTACTTGGACTAGCGGGGACCAAGAGACCCAGTACTTC.

The gene calls are TRBV20-1 and TRBJ2-7, with D possibly TRBD2 on 7 matching bases. Trimming pared 1 base from V and 1 base from J, leaving 14 bases between. The V gene's germline CDR1 is DFQATT and CDR2 SNEGSKA (reference sequence). The length of the CDR3 is 15 residues. Here the CDR3 reads CSARAGGGMSYEQYF. The DNA of the CDR3 is TGCAGTGCTAGAGCGGGGGGCGGGATGTCCTACGAGCAGTACTTC.

CDR3 bases: TGTGCCATCACTAGGGCTAGCGGGAGCGGCACAGATACGCAGTATTTT. Translation: CAITRASGSGTDTQYF. The V call is TRBV10-3, the J call TRBJ2-3; 10 bases agree with TRBD2. This CDR3 has 16 residues. Germline V gives CDR1 ENHRY, CDR2 SYGVKD. The V gene end was trimmed by 7 bases and the J gene end by 1 base; junction bases not matched to a gene: 8.

This chain links TRBV20-1 with TRBJ2-3; maybe TRBD2 (7 bases). V gave up 3 bases and J gave up 6 bases, with 22 bases separating them. In germline, CDR1 is DFQATT, CDR2 SNEGSKA (reference sequence). The CDR3 sequence is 16 residues long. CDR3 DNA: TGCAGTGCTAGCGGGGGCGGGACTATAAGCGGGGATACGCAGTATTTT. Protein sequence: CSASGGGTISGDTQYF.

CDR3: CASSLGQGGEQFF. In DNA, the CDR3 is TGTGCCAGCAGCCTAGGACAGGGCGGTGAGCAGTTCTTC. The chain couples TRBV7-3 to TRBJ2-1; 8 bases fit TRBD1. This CDR3 has 13 residues. The germline V gene has CDR1 SGHTA and CDR2 FQGTGA. V lost 5 bases, J lost 9 bases, and 6 bases stayed unmatched.

As for this clonotype: This may stem from a read error, because a much larger clone lies one nucleotide away. The conserved phenylalanine or tryptophan normally closing the CDR3 is absent here, so this likely arose from a read error. This chain uses TRBV27 with TRBJ1-6, with D maybe TRBD1 (5 bases). The CDR3 sequence is 16 residues long. The V and J ends lost 4 bases and 7 bases respectively, with 17 bases between them. Germline CDR1 MNHEY, CDR2 SMNVEV (reference sequence). CDR3 loop: CASSSRTRVRNSPLHL. The CDR3 bases are TGTGCCAGCAGTTCCAGAACCAGGGTGAGGAATTCACCCCTCCACCTT.

The chain combines TRBV6-5 with TRBJ1-1, with TRBD1 matching over 11 bases. The CDR3 totals 14 residues. Germline CDR1 MNHEY, CDR2 SVGAGI. The V segment lost 4 bases and the J segment 10 bases; nucleotides outside the gene matches: 8. CDR3 sequence (DNA): TGTGCCAGCAGTTGGACAGGGGGCTCGGTGGCAGCTTTCTTT. Translated: CASSWTGGSVAAFF.

This clonotype appeared many times. The chain is built from TRBV27 and TRBJ1-1; D possibly corresponds to TRBD1 (5 bases). Trimming shortened V by 2 bases and J by 2 bases, and 9 bases separated the two germline ends. CDR1 and CDR2 from the germline V gene are MNHEY and SMNVEV (reference sequence). There are 14 residues in the CDR3. The CDR3 bases are TGTGCCAGCAGTTTACGAGGACACAACACTGAAGCTTTCTTT. Residues: CASSLRGHNTEAFF.

V usage is TRBV6-2 or TRBV6-3 and J usage is TRBJ2-7, with TRBD2 identical over 12 bases. The trim removed 6 bases at V and 6 bases at J, leaving 6 bases unmatched. CDR1 is MNHEY and CDR2 is SVGEGT in the germline V gene. The CDR3 runs 14 residues. In nucleotides, the CDR3 is TGTGCCAGCAGGACTAGCGGGAGTGGGGGCGAGCAGTACTTC. It specifies CASRTSGSGGEQYF.

A remark on this clonotype: Mismatch with germline at one junction end may stem from a read error. The V gene is TRBV9, the J gene TRBJ2-5, with 13 bases identical to TRBD2. Germline V gives CDR1 SGDLS, CDR2 YYNGEE. The CDR3 extends over 18 amino acids. In DNA, the CDR3 is TGTGCCGGCAGCGAAGGGACTAGCGGGGCACTACCACAAGAGACCCAGTACTTC. Translation: CAGSEGTSGALPQETQYF. The complete variable domain, with remaining parts taken from reference TRBV9 and TRBJ2-5, reads DSGVTQTPKHLITATGQRVTLRCSPRSGDLSVYWYQQSLDQGLQFLIQYYNGEERAKGNILERFSAQQFPDLHSELNLSSLELGDSALYFCAGSEGTSGALPQETQYFGPGTRLLVL.

This clonotype was counted ten times or more. The chain couples TRBV4-1 to TRBJ2-7, with TRBD1 as a possible D gene (6 bases). This CDR3 contains 15 residues. Per the germline V gene, CDR1 is MGHRA and CDR2 is YSYEKL. Trimming left V 0 bases short and J 3 bases short, with 12 bases between. CDR3 sequence (DNA): TGCGCCAGCAGCCAAGATCCCACAGGGTACTACGAGCAGTACTTC. Its protein is CASSQDPTGYYEQYF.

In this sample, this clonotype turned up a few times. This chain uses TRBV7-6 with TRBJ1-5; perhaps TRBD1 as D (6 bases). Germline CDR1 is SGHVS and CDR2 is FNYEAQ. CDR3 length: 14 amino acids. V gave up 3 bases and J gave up 8 bases, with 14 bases separating them. The CDR3 sequence is CASSLSTGYEPQHF. The CDR3 DNA is TGTGCCAGCAGCTTGTCCACAGGGTATGAGCCCCAGCATTTT.

The chain has TRBV6-2 or TRBV6-3 and TRBJ1-2; D unresolved. The V end was cut by 6 bases, the J end by 9 bases, with 14 bases between. Germline CDR1 and CDR2: MNHEY and SVGEGT. This CDR3 has 12 amino acids. CDR3 sequence reads: CASSASPTRYTF. Here the CDR3 DNA reads TGTGCCAGCAGCGCCAGTCCGACACGCTACACCTTC.

The table lists this clonotype with a few counts. V gene TRBV20-1 combines with J gene TRBJ2-3; D is unclear. Trimming removed 4 bases at V and 1 base at J, with 12 bases between. The V gene's germline CDR1 is DFQATT and CDR2 SNEGSKA (reference sequence). CDR3 size: 14 residues. In DNA form, the CDR3 reads TGCAGTGCTACCTCCTCGACTGGCACAGATACGCAGTATTTT. Residues: CSATSSTGTDTQYF.

This clonotype occurred a few times. This chain connects TRBV20-1 to TRBJ2-7; D is unclear. CDR3 length equals 14 residues. V dropped 1 base and J dropped 0 bases, with 10 bases sitting between them. Germline lookup yields CDR1 DFQATT and CDR2 SNEGSKA (reference sequence). DNA for the CDR3: TGCAGTGCTAGAGCCCCTGCAGACTCCTACGAGCAGTACTTC. This sequence encodes CSARAPADSYEQYF.

The V gene is TRBV5-5, the J gene TRBJ2-7; 10 bases map to TRBD2. The junction had 0 bases not matched to a gene; V was cut back by 0 bases and J by 0 bases. There are 15 residues in the CDR3. Germline CDR1 and CDR2: SGHKS and YYEKEE (reference sequence). The CDR3 spells CASSLVAGGSYEQYF. DNA for the CDR3: TGTGCCAGCAGCTTGGTAGCGGGGGGCTCCTACGAGCAGTACTTC.

Only a few counts were recorded for this clonotype. DNA of the CDR3: TGTGCCAGCAGCTTGGCCGTTGGCGAGAGCACAGATACGCAGTATTTT. As protein: CASSLAVGESTDTQYF. V is TRBV7-9 and J is TRBJ2-3; no definite D call. Germline CDR1 reads SEHNR; CDR2 reads FQNEAQ (reference sequence). Trimming took off 3 bases at V and 0 bases at J, with 13 bases between the two ends. The CDR3 length is 16 residues.

V and J are TRBV10-3 and TRBJ2-7; 9 bases are shared with TRBD1. Germline CDR1 is ENHRY and CDR2 is SYGVKD. The CDR3 length is 14 residues. V gave up 6 bases and J gave up 3 bases; unmatched junction bases: 6. The CDR3 sequence is CAIRAGTGFYEQYF. The CDR3 coding sequence is TGTGCCATCAGGGCCGGGACAGGGTTCTACGAGCAGTACTTC.